A single sample is the source of the 13 T cell receptor beta chains below, sequenced in a study of blood T cell repertoires in COVID-19. Data came from immunoSEQ multiplex PCR; TCRdb stores just in-frame clones and leaves some out. This repertoire shows approximately 240,000 clones, around 84% found once; its top ten account for around 3%. Sample: peripheral blood. These receptors were obtained from a man aged 45-60 years who had recovered from COVID-19.

The CDR3 spells CASSFRDSVTEAFF. The CDR3 coding sequence is TGTGCCAGCAGCTTCCGGGACAGTGTCACTGAAGCTTTCTTT. V usage is TRBV11-2 and J usage is TRBJ1-1, with TRBD1 identical over 7 bases. The CDR3 length is 14 residues. V trimming: 3 bases; J trimming: 4 bases; junction bases outside the gene matches: 5. Looked up from germline, CDR1 is SGHAT and CDR2 is FQNNGV.

The gene calls are TRBV2 and TRBJ2-3; 7 nucleotides align to TRBD2. The V segment lost 1 base and the J segment 8 bases; nucleotides outside the gene matches: 9. Germline V CDR1 and CDR2: SNHLY, FYNNEI. The CDR3 has 15 residues. This CDR3 reads CASSEGGGSGPTQYF. The CDR3 DNA is TGTGCCAGCAGTGAAGGAGGCGGGAGCGGTCCTACGCAGTATTTT.

This chain uses TRBV5-4 with TRBJ2-7; 9 nucleotides align to TRBD1. The germline gives CDR1 SGHNT, CDR2 YYREEE (reference sequence). The CDR3 totals 13 residues. V was clipped by 9 bases and J by 4 bases; unmatched bases: 8. CDR3 DNA: TGTGCCACGGGACAGGGCCAGAAGTACGAGCAGTACTTC. Translation: CATGQGQKYEQYF.

The chain uses TRBV7-9 and TRBJ2-3; 10 bases align to TRBD2. The CDR3 is 14 amino acids. J was trimmed by 1 base and V by 7 bases; bases with no gene match: 2. Germline CDR1 reads SEHNR; CDR2 reads FQNEAQ (reference sequence). The CDR3 region is CASTLAGGTDTQYF. The CDR3 nucleotides are TGTGCCAGCACCCTAGCGGGAGGCACAGATACGCAGTATTTT.

In this sample, this clone turned up once. Other DNA sequences in the same sample also yield this CDR3. The chain couples TRBV28 to TRBJ1-5; D gene unclear. CDR3 length: 13 amino acids. With 3 bases removed from V and 0 bases from J, the gap between germline ends came to 3 bases. Germline CDR1 reads MDHEN; CDR2 reads SYDVKM. Here the CDR3 DNA reads TGTGCCAGCAGTTTCTATAGCAATCAGCCCCAGCATTTT. This encodes CASSFYSNQPQHF.

The chain employs TRBV11-3 and TRBJ2-7; TRBD2 agrees at 12 bases. The V gene's germline CDR1 is SGHNT and CDR2 YENEEA. Trimming removed 0 bases from V and 6 bases from J; junction bases left unmatched: 3. CDR3 length: 15 residues. In DNA, the CDR3 is TGTGCCAGCAGCTTAGACAGACTAGCGGGAGTCGAGCAGTACTTC. It is translated as CASSLDRLAGVEQYF.

J is TRBJ2-7 and V is TRBV29-1; TRBD1 is a possible D gene (6 bases). V lost 6 bases, J lost 1 base, and 19 bases lay in between. Germline V CDR1 and CDR2: SQVTM, ANQGSEA. CDR3 length: 15 residues. DNA of the CDR3: TGCAGCGTATCTCTCCTACAGGGATATTCCTACGAGCAGTACTTC. This translates into CSVSLLQGYSYEQYF.

This clone was detected a few times. J is TRBJ2-7 and V is TRBV2; D is unclear. The CDR3 contains 10 residues. Germline lookup yields CDR1 SNHLY and CDR2 FYNNEI. Trimming took off 6 bases at V and 7 bases at J, with 7 bases between the two ends. The CDR3 reads CASRSVEQYF. DNA for the CDR3: TGTGCCAGCAGATCCGTGGAGCAGTACTTC.

The rearrangement uses TRBV14 and TRBJ2-2; possible D gene TRBD1, 6 bases. The CDR3 spans 17 residues. CDR1 and CDR2 from the germline V gene are SGHDN and FVKESK. The V end lost 2 bases, the J end lost 3 bases, and 16 bases lay between the germline ends. The CDR3 protein is CASSQSGGGLYTGELFF. The CDR3 DNA reads as TGTGCCAGCAGCCAAAGTGGTGGGGGCTTGTACACCGGGGAGCTGTTTTTT.

This clone was found a few times. V and J are TRBV11-2 and TRBJ2-5; 9 bases agree with TRBD1. There are 15 residues in the CDR3. After removal of 5 bases from V and 5 bases from J, the junction contained 9 bases not matched to a gene. Looked up from germline, CDR1 is SGHAT and CDR2 is FQNNGV. Here the CDR3 reads CASSPTGGAGETQYF. CDR3 DNA: TGTGCCAGCAGCCCAACAGGGGGCGCTGGGGAGACCCAGTACTTC.

The rearrangement joins TRBV6-5 to TRBJ2-3, with a tentative D call TRBD2 (6 bases). The CDR3 has 14 residues. Germline V lookup: CDR1 MNHEY, CDR2 SVGAGI. V was pared by 4 bases and J by 4 bases, with 12 bases between. CDR3 nucleotide sequence: TGTGCCAGCAGTTTGACTAGGGCGGCAGATACGCAGTATTTT. Its translation is CASSLTRAADTQYF.

The chain employs TRBV28 and TRBJ2-2; possibly TRBD1 for D (5 bases). V gave up 2 bases and J gave up 1 base, with 5 bases separating them. CDR3 size: 14 residues. Germline loops: CDR1 MDHEN, CDR2 SYDVKM. The CDR3 is CASSLQGNTGELFF. The CDR3 DNA follows: TGTGCCAGCAGTTTACAGGGGAACACCGGGGAGCTGTTTTTT.

The J gene is TRBJ2-3, the V gene TRBV28; D call uncertain. The CDR3 runs to 12 residues. V lost 6 bases and J lost 6, with 10 bases in between. CDR1 and CDR2 (germline): MDHEN, SYDVKM. CDR3 nucleotides: TGTGCCAGCAGCCCGGTCGCCGATACGCAGTATTTT. It is translated as CASSPVADTQYF.